The sequence of this T cell receptor (beta chain) was determined in a study of OX40 agonist ivuxolimab in advanced cancers. This clone is a singleton in its sample. The data were produced by immunoSEQ multiplex PCR, yet TCRdb's version contains in-frame clones alone and is incomplete. The sample contains 80,000 or so clones, 86% of which appear only once. The CDR3 covers 14 residues. V gave up 8 bases and J gave up 6 bases; unmatched junction bases: 6. CDR1 and CDR2 from the germline V gene are LGHNT and FRNRAP. The sequence came from an adult with an advanced solid tumor such as melanoma, head and neck, liver or kidney cancer. The rearrangement joins TRBV12-5 to TRBJ2-1, with TRBD2 matching over 11 bases. Sequences were derived from CD4+ or CD8+ T cells sorted from blood, sampled in a trial of the OX40 agonist ivuxolimab. CDR3 amino acids: CASNLAGGRNEQFF. CDR3 DNA sequence: TGTGCTAGTAACCTAGCGGGAGGACGCAATGAGCAGTTCTTC.